The sequence of this T cell receptor (beta chain) was determined in a study of shared clonotypes between healthy human individuals. The repertoire was sequenced with immunoSEQ multiplex PCR; TCRdb's copy has only in-frame clones and lacks some. The table has roughly 2 million clones, almost 96% seen once. Unmatched junction bases numbered 6, after V lost 5 bases and J lost 2 bases. The CDR3 covers 14 residues. The germline gives CDR1 GTSNPN, CDR2 SVGIG (reference sequence). The V call is TRBV30, the J call TRBJ1-5, with TRBD1 matching 7 bases. This TCR was recovered from a young man in good health. The source material was naive CD4+ T cells sorted from blood. Regarding subset: CD45RA+ positively selected. The DNA for the CDR3 is TGTGCCTGGGACTACAGGGGAGGCAATCAGCCCCAGCATTTT. Residues: CAWDYRGGNQPQHF.